The 9 T cell receptor beta chains below were found in one sample sequenced in a study of OX40 agonist ivuxolimab in advanced cancers. Sequenced by immunoSEQ multiplex PCR; TCRdb stores in-frame clones only, minus some. The table lists 15,000 to 20,000 clones, just over 70% of them singletons. Sequenced material: CD4+ or CD8+ T cells sorted from blood, taken in a trial of the OX40 agonist ivuxolimab. The receptors shown here come from an adult with an advanced solid tumor such as melanoma, head and neck, liver or kidney cancer.

The J gene is TRBJ2-7, the V gene TRBV4-2, with 9 bases fitting TRBD2. Looked up from germline, CDR1 is LGHNA and CDR2 is YNFKEQ. The CDR3 totals 13 residues. The ends lost 5 bases at V and 3 bases at J; junction bases unmatched: 2. The DNA for the CDR3 is TGTGCCAGCAGCTTAGCGGGAGACTACGAGCAGTACTTC. Its translation: CASSLAGDYEQYF.

The count of this clone is one. The genes are TRBV4-2 and TRBJ2-5; D is unclear. This CDR3 spans 15 amino acids. Germline CDR1 reads LGHNA; CDR2 reads YNFKEQ. The V end was cut by 6 bases, the J end by 2 bases, with 16 bases between. The CDR3 spells CASSSTGPSQETQYF. In DNA, the CDR3 is TGTGCCAGCAGTTCCACGGGTCCGAGTCAAGAGACCCAGTACTTC.

The chain links TRBV5-1 to TRBJ2-3; D ambiguous. Trimming removed 2 bases from V and 0 bases from J, with 7 bases in between. CDR1 is SGHRS, CDR2 YFSETQ, per germline. The CDR3 consists of 14 residues. The CDR3 sequence is CASSFVPSTDTQYF. CDR3 sequence (DNA): TGCGCCAGCAGCTTCGTCCCTAGCACAGATACGCAGTATTTT.

The chain combines TRBV6-9 with TRBJ2-1; TRBD2 might be the D (6 bases). The CDR3 sequence is 15 residues long. V was cut by 6 bases and J by 0 bases, with 12 bases left in between. Germline lookup yields CDR1 MNHGY and CDR2 SVAAGI. The CDR3 reads CASSHGSSSYNEQFF. CDR3 in DNA: TGTGCCAGCAGCCACGGGAGTAGCTCCTACAATGAGCAGTTCTTC.

The V call is TRBV11-2, the J call TRBJ1-2, with a tentative D call TRBD1 (6 bases). CDR1 and CDR2 (germline): SGHAT, FQNNGV. Trimming shortened V by 1 base and J by 8 bases, and 17 bases separated the two germline ends. This CDR3 is 15 amino acids long. The CDR3 nucleotides read TGTGCCAGCAGCTTAGTCACAGCGGGGACAAAGGGCTACACCTTC. Amino acid sequence: CASSLVTAGTKGYTF. Looking up the rest from reference TRBV11-2 and TRBJ1-2 gives the full variable domain: EAGVAQSPRYKIIEKRQSVAFWCNPISGHATLYWYQQILGQGPKLLIQFQNNGVVDDSQLPKDRFSAERLKGVDSTLKIQPAKLEDSAVYLCASSLVTAGTKGYTFGSGTRLTVV.

This chain connects TRBV11-3 to TRBJ2-2; D perhaps matches TRBD2 (6 bases). Trimming took 5 bases from V and 2 from J, leaving 9 bases between them. The germline V gene has CDR1 SGHNT and CDR2 YENEEA. The CDR3 consists of 14 residues. Here the CDR3 DNA reads TGTGCCAGCAGCGGGGACTCTAACACCGGGGAGCTGTTTTTT. Encoded protein: CASSGDSNTGELFF.

The J gene is TRBJ2-7, the V gene TRBV28, with D possibly being TRBD1 or TRBD2 (7 bases each). The germline gives CDR1 MDHEN, CDR2 SYDVKM. The CDR3 has 15 residues. V was clipped by 5 bases and J by 3 bases, with 17 bases between them. CDR3 amino acids: CASSGGDRTFYEQYF. The CDR3 nucleotides read TGTGCCAGCAGTGGGGGGGACAGAACCTTCTACGAGCAGTACTTC.

The V gene is TRBV5-6, the J gene TRBJ2-7, with TRBD1 identical over 10 bases. V dropped 4 bases and J dropped 0; count of bases not matched to a gene: 4. Germline CDR1 reads SGHDT; CDR2 reads YYEEEE. The CDR3 spans 15 residues. The CDR3 DNA reads TGTGCCAGCAGCCGGTGGACAGGGGGCTCCTACGAGCAGTACTTC. It specifies CASSRWTGGSYEQYF.

The chain couples TRBV7-2 to TRBJ2-3, with D possibly being TRBD2 (5 bases). This CDR3 contains 16 residues. The germline CDR1 and CDR2 sequences are SGHTA and FQGNSA. V lost 4 bases to trimming and J lost 4 bases, with 18 bases between them. CDR3 amino acids: CASSSANSGSSDTQYF. CDR3 nucleotide sequence: TGTGCCAGCAGCTCCGCCAATTCGGGGTCGTCAGATACGCAGTATTTT.